These 27 T cell receptor beta chains were sequenced from one sample in a study of beta chain features in type 1 diabetes (dated by TCRdb to 2017 to 2018). Library preparation was by the immunoSEQ multiplex PCR assay. The entire isolated RNA was reverse transcribed using the High Capacity cDNA Reverse Transcription Kit, and thus expressed TCRB transcripts were sequenced. TCRdb re-hosts the immuneACCESS table, in-frame sequences only. Its copies lack some clones; in the studies checked, an unresolved V gene accounts for under half of them, and the cause for the rest is not known. Counted in this sample were 70,000 to 95,000 clones; under 35% of them appeared once. The ten largest clones capture around 0.5% of the sample. The sequenced sample consisted of stem cell memory CD4+ T cells from blood. In the paper's terms, the cell subset or site label means: stem cell-like memory CD4+ T cells. All receptors derive from a woman aged 18-29 years in good health.

The CDR3 bases are TGTGCCAGCAGCCCAGGGCGGGAGGACGGGGAGCTGTTTTTT. Residues: CASSPGREDGELFF. The V and J genes are TRBV7-2 and TRBJ2-2; TRBD2 matches at 8 bases. Germline V lookup: CDR1 SGHTA, CDR2 FQGNSA. After removal of 5 bases from V and 7 bases from J, the junction contained 6 bases not matched to a gene. CDR3 length: 14 amino acids.

This clone has just a few counts. The chain couples TRBV7-2 to TRBJ1-5; D is ambiguous. Germline V gene data show CDR1 as SGHTA and CDR2 as FQGNSA. The CDR3 runs 15 residues. The V end was cut by 5 bases, the J end by 0 bases, with 11 bases between. This chain's CDR3 is CASSPYSYSNQPQHF. The CDR3 nucleotides read TGTGCCAGCAGCCCCTACAGTTATAGCAATCAGCCCCAGCATTTT.

The rearrangement uses TRBV7-2 and TRBJ1-2; no reliable D call. Looked up from germline, CDR1 is SGHTA and CDR2 is FQGNSA. The V gene lost 0 bases and the J gene lost 2 bases, with 13 bases spanning the gap. This CDR3 is built from 16 residues. In DNA, the CDR3 is TGTGCCAGCAGCTTAGCGGCGACGGAGAGGAACTATGGCTACACCTTC. Residues: CASSLAATERNYGYTF.

This clone was seen more than once but under ten times. The gene calls are TRBV7-3 and TRBJ2-3, with TRBD2 identical over 7 bases. After removal of 5 bases from V and 0 bases from J, the junction contained 8 bases not matched to a gene. This CDR3 has 16 amino acids. CDR1 and CDR2 (germline): SGHTA, FQGTGA. The CDR3 nucleotides read TGTGCCAGCAGCCTCGGGGGGTCCGTAAGCACAGATACGCAGTATTTT. Translated: CASSLGGSVSTDTQYF.

The rearrangement uses TRBV18 and TRBJ2-4, with TRBD1 matching 8 bases. The V and J ends lost 5 bases and 7 bases, in that order; junction bases with no gene match: 7. The germline V gene encodes CDR1 KGHSH and CDR2 LQKENI. The CDR3 runs to 14 residues. Here the CDR3 reads CASSDGQGANIQYF. The CDR3 DNA follows: TGTGCCAGCTCAGATGGGCAGGGGGCGAACATTCAGTACTTC. The whole variable domain, remainder taken from reference TRBV18 and TRBJ2-4, is NAGVMQNPRHLVRRRGQEARLRCSPMKGHSHVYWYRQLPEEGLKFMVYLQKENIIDESGMPKERFSAEFPKEGPSILRIQQVVRGDSAAYFCASSDGQGANIQYFGAGTRLSVL.

The table lists this clone with a few counts. This chain links TRBV2 with TRBJ1-1, with 7 positions matching TRBD1. The J segment lost 7 bases and the V segment lost 4 bases, leaving 3 bases of the junction unmatched. The germline V gene has CDR1 SNHLY and CDR2 FYNNEI. CDR3 length equals 12 residues. The CDR3 DNA reads TGTGCCAGCAGTGGGGACAGCCTTGAAGCTTTCTTT. Translation gives CASSGDSLEAFF.

The chain joins TRBV6-5 to TRBJ2-7; 7 bases fit TRBD1. Germline V lookup: CDR1 MNHEY, CDR2 SVGAGI. The junction had 9 bases not matched to a gene; V was cut back by 6 bases and J by 4 bases. The CDR3 extends over 14 amino acids. CDR3 nucleotides: TGTGCCAGCAGGAGACAAGGGGGCTCTTACGAGCAGTACTTC. It translates to CASRRQGGSYEQYF.

The chain carries TRBV27 and TRBJ2-7; 8 bases match TRBD2. CDR3 length equals 15 residues. Trimming cost V 1 base and J 5 bases; bases outside gene matches: 7. The germline V gene has CDR1 MNHEY and CDR2 SMNVEV (reference sequence). CDR3: CASSLYTGGPHEQYF. The CDR3, as DNA: TGTGCCAGCAGTTTATACACGGGAGGGCCCCACGAGCAGTACTTC.

This clone was seen only a few times. The chain carries TRBV7-9 and TRBJ2-7; D possibly corresponds to TRBD2 (5 bases). This CDR3 has 16 residues. Trimming left V 5 bases short and J 0 bases short, with 17 bases between. Germline CDR1 SEHNR, CDR2 FQNEAQ (reference sequence). The CDR3: CASSLWGAASSYEQYF. The CDR3 region has the DNA TGTGCCAGCAGCCTATGGGGAGCGGCTAGCTCCTACGAGCAGTACTTC.

The sample holds a few counts of this clone. This chain's CDR3 is CASSEQGEGYTF. The DNA for the CDR3 is TGCGCCAGCAGCGAACAGGGGGAAGGCTACACCTTC. This rearrangement joins TRBV5-1 to TRBJ1-2, with 8 bases identical to TRBD1. The germline CDR1 and CDR2 sequences are SGHRS and YFSETQ. Trimming removed 4 bases from V and 8 bases from J; junction bases left unmatched: 4. This CDR3 region has 12 residues.

This clone was detected once. The V and J genes are TRBV11-2 and TRBJ2-7, with 9 bases aligning to TRBD2. V lost 1 base and J lost 4; bases outside the gene matches: 5. The CDR3 has 15 amino acids. Germline V gives CDR1 SGHAT, CDR2 FQNNGV. The CDR3 sequence: CASSLALAGEYEQYF. The CDR3 nucleotides are TGTGCCAGCAGCTTAGCCTTAGCGGGGGAATACGAGCAGTACTTC.

This clone turned up a few times. This chain connects TRBV18 to TRBJ2-5, with D possibly TRBD1 on 5 matching bases. Trimming stripped 3 bases from V and 3 bases from J, with 8 bases between. CDR3 length: 13 residues. CDR1 is KGHSH, CDR2 LQKENI, per germline. The CDR3, as DNA: TGTGCCAGCTCACCGGGGCTTAAAGAGACCCAGTACTTC. Its protein is CASSPGLKETQYF.

This clone was counted between two and nine times. The chain couples TRBV29-1 to TRBJ1-6, with D perhaps matching TRBD1 (5 bases). This CDR3 is 13 amino acids long. Deletions cut 5 bases from V and 3 bases from J, with 8 bases between. Looked up from germline, CDR1 is SQVTM and CDR2 is ANQGSEA. As DNA, the CDR3 is TGCAGCGTTACTGACAGCTATAATTCACCCCTCCACTTT. Translation gives CSVTDSYNSPLHF.

The rearrangement uses TRBV5-1 and TRBJ1-1, with D possibly TRBD1 on 5 matching bases. The germline V gene encodes CDR1 SGHRS and CDR2 YFSETQ. There are 15 residues in the CDR3. Trimming pared 0 bases from V and 5 bases from J, leaving 14 bases between. The CDR3: CASSLGTKDRTEAFF. In nucleotides, the CDR3 is TGCGCCAGCAGCTTGGGGACAAAGGATAGGACTGAAGCTTTCTTT.

The chain has TRBV13 and TRBJ2-3; 10 nucleotides align to TRBD2. Germline V CDR1 and CDR2: PRHDT, FYEKMQ (reference sequence). V trimming: 1 base; J trimming: 6 bases; junction bases outside the gene matches: 25. There are 22 residues in the CDR3. The CDR3 here is CASSLVVPRTSGRNGFEDTQYF. The CDR3 coding sequence is TGTGCCAGCAGCTTAGTCGTACCCCGGACTAGCGGAAGGAACGGGTTTGAGGATACGCAGTATTTT.

The V gene is TRBV2, the J gene TRBJ1-5, with D possibly TRBD1 on 6 matching bases. The V end lost 5 bases, the J end lost 7 bases, and 12 bases lay between the germline ends. Germline assignment: CDR1 SNHLY and CDR2 FYNNEI. The CDR3 is 13 amino acids. CDR3 coding DNA: TGTGCCAGCAGTACAGGGCCAGAACAGCCCCAGCATTTT. Its translation is CASSTGPEQPQHF. The entire variable domain, with the rest obtained from reference TRBV2 and TRBJ1-5, is as follows: EPEVTQTPSHQVTQMGQEVILRCVPISNHLYFYWYRQILGQKVEFLVSFYNNEISEKSEIFDDQFSVERPDGSNFTLKIRSTKLEDSAMYFCASSTGPEQPQHFGDGTRLSIL.

This clone was found a few times. CDR3 in DNA: TGTGCCAGCTCACCATCTAAGTCGAACTATGGCTACACCTTC. As protein: CASSPSKSNYGYTF. This chain links TRBV18 with TRBJ1-2, with unresolved D. Trimming took off 2 bases at V and 2 bases at J, with 9 bases between the two ends. CDR3 length: 14 residues. Germline values: CDR1 KGHSH, CDR2 LQKENI.

This CDR3 is CASSFHGTGRGTQYF. The CDR3, as DNA: TGTGCCAGCAGTTTCCATGGGACAGGCCGGGGGACCCAGTACTTC. The V and J genes are TRBV28 and TRBJ2-5, with 8 bases matching TRBD1. The CDR3 extends over 15 amino acids. V lost 3 bases to trimming and J lost 7 bases; unmatched junction nucleotides: 10. Germline V gene lookup returns CDR1 MDHEN and CDR2 SYDVKM.

This clone was observed a handful of times. The gene calls are TRBV11-2 and TRBJ1-1, with D possibly matching TRBD1 (6 bases). The CDR3 has 14 residues. The germline V gene encodes CDR1 SGHAT and CDR2 FQNNGV. Trimming left V 1 base short and J 1 base short, with 7 bases between. For the CDR3, the DNA is TGTGCCAGCAGCTTAGGGACAGCGAACACTGAAGCTTTCTTT. This gives the protein CASSLGTANTEAFF.

This clone has just a few counts. The chain is built from TRBV7-2 and TRBJ2-5; TRBD2 agrees at 9 bases. The CDR3 consists of 15 residues. V gave up 5 bases and J gave up 2 bases; unmatched junction bases: 6. The germline gives CDR1 SGHTA, CDR2 FQGNSA. The CDR3 spells CASSTLAGRQETQYF. For the CDR3, the DNA is TGTGCCAGCAGCACCCTAGCGGGGAGGCAAGAGACCCAGTACTTC.

This clone was observed a few times. V gene TRBV7-9 combines with J gene TRBJ2-1; 9 nucleotides match TRBD2. Germline V gene lookup returns CDR1 SEHNR and CDR2 FQNEAQ (reference sequence). This CDR3 is 17 amino acids long. Trimming cost V 4 bases and J 4 bases; bases outside gene matches: 11. This CDR3 reads CASSWGLAFSHYNEQFF. The CDR3 bases are TGTGCCAGCAGCTGGGGACTAGCCTTCTCACATTACAATGAGCAGTTCTTC.

The V call is TRBV5-1, the J call TRBJ2-7; 8 nucleotides agree with TRBD1. This CDR3 has 15 residues. V lost 0 bases to trimming and J lost 5 bases; unmatched junction nucleotides: 7. Germline CDR1 is SGHRS and CDR2 is YFSETQ. In DNA form, the CDR3 reads TGCGCCAGCAGCTTGGGGACAGGGCCTTCTCACGAGCAGTACTTC. This translates into CASSLGTGPSHEQYF.

This clone was picked up a small number of times. CDR3 amino acids: CASSLNSGANTEAFF. In DNA, the CDR3 is TGTGCCAGCTCACTTAACTCAGGGGCGAACACTGAAGCTTTCTTT. The V and J genes are TRBV18 and TRBJ1-1; possible D gene TRBD1, 6 bases. The ends were cut back, 4 bases at V and 1 base at J, with 13 bases in the middle. Per the germline V gene, CDR1 is KGHSH and CDR2 is LQKENI. The CDR3 has 15 residues.

The chain couples TRBV4-2 to TRBJ1-1; D unclear. Deletions cut 4 bases from V and 3 bases from J, with 18 bases between. CDR1 LGHNA and CDR2 YNFKEQ come from the germline V gene. The CDR3 is made up of 16 amino acids. For the CDR3, the DNA is TGTGCCAGCAGCCCAGAGGAAGGACGGGGAGACACTGAAGCTTTCTTT. Amino acid sequence: CASSPEEGRGDTEAFF.

The chain links TRBV5-6 to TRBJ1-2; D is undetermined. Trimming removed 0 bases from V and 4 bases from J, with 10 bases in between. Germline CDR1 is SGHDT and CDR2 is YYEEEE. This CDR3 is built from 14 residues. CDR3 coding DNA: TGTGCCAGCAGCTTGGGTATGGGGAGCTATGGCTACACCTTC. It codes for CASSLGMGSYGYTF.

This clone occurred a few times. The J gene is TRBJ2-1, the V gene TRBV29-1; D unresolved. From germline, CDR1 is SQVTM and CDR2 ANQGSEA. V lost 4 bases and J 9 bases, leaving 10 bases between the germline ends. This CDR3 has 11 amino acids. The CDR3 nucleotides read TGCAGCGTTGTTGAGTTTCTTGAGCAGTTCTTC. This translates into CSVVEFLEQFF.

This clone turned up a few times. V gene TRBV4-1 combines with J gene TRBJ1-2; a weak D match, TRBD1 (5 bases). V was pared by 3 bases and J by 6 bases, with 11 bases between. The CDR3 covers 13 residues. The germline gives CDR1 MGHRA, CDR2 YSYEKL. The CDR3 region has the DNA TGCGCCAGCAGCCACCGCGGGGGGAATGGCTACACCTTC. Translating it yields CASSHRGGNGYTF.